A selection of T cell receptor beta chains follows, all from one sample in a study of blood T cell repertoires in COVID-19. Sequenced by immunoSEQ multiplex PCR; TCRdb stores in-frame clones only, minus some. The sample consists of 140,000 or so clones, roughly 80% of them appearing once. Specimen: PBMCs or T cells enriched from blood (not recorded which). The source is a woman between 18 and 29 years old who had been exposed to COVID-19. Both conserved end residues are part of each CDR3. D genes are given only for firm matches. Clone size, where shown, is once, few, many, or a class for clones that have expanded.

>.|.|TRBV6-5|TRBJ2-7
TGTGCCAGCAGTTACGGAACAGGGACCTACGAGCAGTACTTC
CASSYGTGTYEQYF
>.|.|TRBV20-1|TRBJ1-2
TGCAGTGCTCGAGACTACTATGGCTACACCTTC
CSARDYYGYTF
>.|TRBD2|TRBV2|TRBJ2-5
TGTGCCAGCAGTGAAGTTAGCGGGAGAGTCCAAGAGACCCAGTACTTC
CASSEVSGRVQETQYF
>.|.|TRBV9|TRBJ2-5
TGTGCCAGCAGCGTCCTTGCAGGGAAACAAGAGACCCAGTACTTC
CASSVLAGKQETQYF
>.|.|TRBV18|TRBJ2-7
TGTGCCAGCTCACCTGCTTCGATAGGACAGACCTACGAGCAGTACTTC
CASSPASIGQTYEQYF
>.|TRBD1|TRBV19|TRBJ2-3
TGTGCCAGTCGGACAGGGAGCGCGGGAGATACGCAGTATTTT
CASRTGSAGDTQYF
>.|TRBD1|TRBV19|TRBJ2-1
TGTGCCAGTAGTTGGGACAGTCTCCTCTACAATGAGCAGTTCTTC
CASSWDSLLYNEQFF
>.|.|TRBV3-1/TRBV3-2|TRBJ1-5
TGTGCCAGCAGCCTAGCGGGCAATCAGCCCCAGCATTTT
CASSLAGNQPQHF
>.|.|TRBV28|TRBJ2-7
TGTGCCAGCAGTGGTGGGGGAGGTGACGAGCAGTACTTC
CASSGGGGDEQYF
>.|TRBD2|TRBV28|TRBJ2-7
TGTGCCAGCAGAAGTTCTAGCGGGAGCTACGAGCAGTACTTC
CASRSSSGSYEQYF
>.|.|TRBV27|TRBJ1-2
TGTGCCAGCAGTCCAAAGACAGGCTACTATGGCTACACCTTC
CASSPKTGYYGYTF
>.|.|TRBV19|TRBJ2-7
TGTGCCAGTAGTATAGATCGCCGGGGAAACGAGCAGTACTTC
CASSIDRRGNEQYF
>.|.|TRBV11-2|TRBJ2-3
TGTGCCAGCAGCTTCCGACTAGGAACAGATACGCAGTATTTT
CASSFRLGTDTQYF
>few|TRBD1|TRBV7-6|TRBJ1-3
TGTGCCAGCAGCTTAGTGGGACAGGGATCCTACTCTGGAAACACCATATATTTT
CASSLVGQGSYSGNTIYF
>.|TRBD1|TRBV2|TRBJ1-3
TGTGCCAGCAGGGGACAGTTAGGAAACACCATATATTTT
CASRGQLGNTIYF
>.|.|TRBV9|TRBJ1-2
TGTGCCAGCAGCGGTCCCATCGATGGAGGATATGGCTACACCTTC
CASSGPIDGGYGYTF
>many|TRBD1|TRBV9|TRBJ1-1
TGTGCCAGCAGCAAAGGTGGGACAGGGCTTGAAGCTTTCTTT
CASSKGGTGLEAFF
>.|.|TRBV5-6|TRBJ2-6
TGTGCCAGCAGCCCAACCGGACTGTTCTCTGGGGCCAACGTCCTGACTTTC
CASSPTGLFSGANVLTF
>.|TRBD1|TRBV10-3|TRBJ1-6
TGTGCCATCAACCGAGGACAGACAGGGGATTCACCCCTCCACTTT
CAINRGQTGDSPLHF
>once|.|TRBV30|TRBJ1-5
TGTGCCTGGAGTGTAATACAGGGACGGCAGCCCCAGCATTTT
CAWSVIQGRQPQHF
>.|TRBD2|TRBV9|TRBJ2-7
TGTGCCAGCAGCGCGGGACTAGATCTATACTACGAGCAGTACTTC
CASSAGLDLYYEQYF
>.|.|TRBV9|TRBJ2-2
TGTGCCAGCAGCGAAAACTCGGACTTACGAGCCGGGGAGCTGTTTTTT
CASSENSDLRAGELFF
>.|.|TRBV6-4|TRBJ2-5
TGTGCCAGCAGTGACCCTCGGGGACAAGAGACCCAGTACTTC
CASSDPRGQETQYF
>.|.|TRBV11-1|TRBJ1-6
TGTGCCAGCACCCATCGGACAAGCCCCCGTTCACCCCTCCACTTT
CASTHRTSPRSPLHF
>.|TRBD2|TRBV5-1|TRBJ2-2
TGCGCCAGCAGCTTGGTGCCGGGACTAGCGAACACCGGGGAGCTGTTTTTT
CASSLVPGLANTGELFF
>.|.|TRBV12-3/TRBV12-4|TRBJ2-2
TGTGCCAGCACCCGGACAGCGACCGGGGAGCTGTTTTTT
CASTRTATGELFF
>once|TRBD2|TRBV19|TRBJ2-2
TGTGCCAGTAGTAGGATAGCGGGAGTGTCCACCGGGGAGCTGTTTTTT
CASSRIAGVSTGELFF
>.|TRBD2|TRBV6-5|TRBJ2-1
TGTGCCACCCGCGGACTAGCGGGGGGGAACAATGAGCAGTTCTTC
CATRGLAGGNNEQFF
>.|.|TRBV27|TRBJ2-7
TGTGCCAGCAGTCCCATTGGCGGGATGAACTCCTACGAGCAGTACTTC
CASSPIGGMNSYEQYF
>.|.|TRBV11-2|TRBJ2-6
TGTGCCAGCAGCTTAGCTGGCGGAACCTCTGGGGCCAACGTCCTGACTTTC
CASSLAGGTSGANVLTF
>.|TRBD1|TRBV9|TRBJ2-1
TGTGCCAGCAGCGTAGTTGGGACAGGATACAATGAGCAGTTCTTC
CASSVVGTGYNEQFF
>.|TRBD2|TRBV11-3|TRBJ2-2
TGTGCCAGCAGCTCGGGAGGCCCGAACACCGGGGAGCTGTTTTTT
CASSSGGPNTGELFF
>.|.|TRBV30|TRBJ1-1
TGTGCCTGGAGCAGGGGTTTTACTGAAGCTTTCTTT
CAWSRGFTEAFF
>once|TRBD1|TRBV6-5|TRBJ1-2
TGTGCCAGCAGACCCGGACAGGGGGTGAGAGGCTACACCTTC
CASRPGQGVRGYTF
>.|.|TRBV30|TRBJ1-1
TGTGCCTGGAGTCGCGGGACCGCCACTGAAGCTTTCTTT
CAWSRGTATEAFF
>.|.|TRBV18|TRBJ1-4
TGTGCCAGCTCACCAGATCCGACAGCAACTAATGAAAAACTGTTTTTT
CASSPDPTATNEKLFF
>.|TRBD1|TRBV7-9|TRBJ1-2
TGTGCCGGATCGACAGGGGACTATGGCTACACCTTC
CAGSTGDYGYTF
>.|TRBD1|TRBV4-1|TRBJ2-6
TGCGCCAGCAGCCAAGACGGGGCCAGGGGGCTTCCTGGGGCCAACGTCCTGACTTTC
CASSQDGARGLPGANVLTF
>.|.|TRBV28|TRBJ1-6
TGTGCCAGCAGCCGCCGGGGGTGGGGACTTCCCCTCCACTTT
CASSRRGWGLPLHF
>once|.|TRBV6-4|TRBJ1-2
TGTGCCAGCAGTGACTCGTCTTTCGGACAGACCCTTTTTTATACCTTC
CASSDSSFGQTLFYTF
>few|TRBD1|TRBV6-5|TRBJ1-6
TGTGCCAGCATCAGACAGGGGAATACCAATTCACCCCTCCACTTT
CASIRQGNTNSPLHF
>.|TRBD1|TRBV7-9|TRBJ2-2
TGTGCCAGCAGAGGGATTGCGGGACAGGGGAACACCGGGGAGCTGTTTTTT
CASRGIAGQGNTGELFF
>.|.|TRBV6-1|TRBJ1-5
TGTGCCAGCAGTGAAGAGAGAAGAAGGACAGATTATAGCAATCAGCCCCAGCATTTT
CASSEERRRTDYSNQPQHF
>.|.|TRBV2|TRBJ2-5
TGTGCCGGAAAGACAGACCAAGAGACCCAGTACTTC
CAGKTDQETQYF
>.|TRBD1|TRBV27|TRBJ2-7
TGTGCCAGCAGTTACAGGGGGCAGCATTCCTACGAGCAGTACTTC
CASSYRGQHSYEQYF
>.|TRBD2|TRBV9|TRBJ2-3
TGTGCCAGCAGCGTAGCGCTAGCGGGAGTGAGCACAGATACGCAGTATTTT
CASSVALAGVSTDTQYF
>.|TRBD1|TRBV4-1|TRBJ1-2
TGCGCCAGCAGCCAAGCCGAGATAATGACAGGGGGTTTGTATGGCTACACCTTC
CASSQAEIMTGGLYGYTF
>.|.|TRBV9|TRBJ1-5
TGTGCCAGCAGCGTAGACGGGTCTCAGCCCCAGCATTTT
CASSVDGSQPQHF
>.|TRBD2|TRBV4-1|TRBJ2-2
TGCGCCAGCAGCCAAGATCGCGGCGGGAGGTATGGCGGGGAGCTGTTTTTT
CASSQDRGGRYGGELFF
>few|.|TRBV15|TRBJ2-5
TGTGCCACCAGCAGGTACAGAAGCAGGGTCCAAGAGACCCAGTACTTC
CATSRYRSRVQETQYF
>.|TRBD2|TRBV3-1/TRBV3-2|TRBJ2-1
TGTGCCAGCAGCCTAAATCCTAGCGGGAGGTTCCACAATGAGCAGTTCTTC
CASSLNPSGRFHNEQFF
>.|.|TRBV27|TRBJ1-5
TGTGCCAGCAGCTATTCGGGGGTCGGGCAGCCCCAGCATTTT
CASSYSGVGQPQHF
>.|.|TRBV24-1|TRBJ2-3
TGTGCCACCAGTGACACAGGGTTGGGCACAGATACGCAGTATTTT
CATSDTGLGTDTQYF
>.|TRBD2|TRBV5-1|TRBJ2-2
TGCGCCAGCAGCGCCCGGACTAGCCTCAGCGGGGAGCTGTTTTTT
CASSARTSLSGELFF